This T cell receptor (beta chain) came from a study of blood T cell repertoires in COVID-19. Study summary: Collection of acute and convalescent COVID-19 samples took place in the United States, Italy and Spain. Nucleic acid was either cDNA or gDNA, and it came from T cells, B-cell-depleted T cells, or PBMCs.

Concerning this clone itself: The junction shows a germline mismatch at one end, possibly a read error.

The V gene's germline CDR1 is SGHTA and CDR2 FQGTGA. This CDR3 spans 22 amino acids. Assay used: immunoSEQ multiplex PCR; TCRdb lists only in-frame clones, some missing. The data show tens of thousands of clones, with just under 80% seen just once and about 15% held by the top ten. The sequenced sample consisted of peripheral blood. The rearrangement uses TRBV7-3 and TRBJ1-6; 9 nucleotides match TRBD1. This sequence was found in a human donor in a cohort sampled during active COVID-19. DNA for the CDR3: TGTGCCAGCAGCCTAACAGAGAGAAAAACAGGGGGCAGGAGCTCCTATAATTCACCCCTCCACTTT. This gives the protein CASSLTERKTGGRSSYNSPLHF.